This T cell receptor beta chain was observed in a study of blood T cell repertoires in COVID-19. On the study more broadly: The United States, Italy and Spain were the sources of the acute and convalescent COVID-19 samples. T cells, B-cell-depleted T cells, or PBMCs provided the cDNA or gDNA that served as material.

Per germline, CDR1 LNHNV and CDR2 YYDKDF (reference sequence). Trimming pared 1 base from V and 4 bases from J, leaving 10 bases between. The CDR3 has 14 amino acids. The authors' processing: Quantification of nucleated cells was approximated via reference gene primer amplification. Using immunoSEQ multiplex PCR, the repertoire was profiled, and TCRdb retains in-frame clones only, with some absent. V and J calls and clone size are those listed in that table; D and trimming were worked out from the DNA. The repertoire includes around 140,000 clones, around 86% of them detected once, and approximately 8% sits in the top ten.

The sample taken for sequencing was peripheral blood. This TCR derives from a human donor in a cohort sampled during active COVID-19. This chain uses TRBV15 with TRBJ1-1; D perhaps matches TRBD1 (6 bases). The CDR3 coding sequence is TGTGCCACCAGCAGAGTACAGGGTCGCACTGAAGCTTTCTTT. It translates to CATSRVQGRTEAFF.